These 13 T cell receptor beta chains share one sample of origin, sequenced in a study of cytomegalovirus exposure and HLA in healthy donors. The repertoire was sequenced with immunoSEQ multiplex PCR; TCRdb's copy has only in-frame clones and lacks some. The sample records some 120,000 clones, more than 75% being singletons. Sample: PBMCs. Every receptor here comes from a woman in her 30s in good health and CMV-seronegative.

The chain combines TRBV4-2 with TRBJ2-3; 14 bases match TRBD2. The CDR3 has 15 residues. CDR1 is LGHNA, CDR2 YNFKEQ, per germline. J was trimmed by 7 bases and V by 1 base; bases with no gene match: 1. The CDR3 nucleotides read TGTGCCAGCAGCCAAGGGACTAGCGGGGGGAATACGCAGTATTTT. Its protein is CASSQGTSGGNTQYF.

This clone was detected only once. The chain carries TRBV7-6 and TRBJ2-2, with TRBD1 matching over 9 bases. The CDR3 length is 15 residues. J lost 3 bases, V lost 6 bases, and 5 bases had no gene match. Germline loops: CDR1 SGHVS, CDR2 FNYEAQ. The CDR3 is CASRLQGAYTGELFF. Here the CDR3 DNA reads TGTGCCAGCAGACTACAGGGGGCATACACCGGGGAGCTGTTTTTT.

V is TRBV7-2 and J is TRBJ1-3; TRBD1 might be the D (5 bases). V was trimmed by 2 bases and J by 0 bases, leaving 11 bases between them. This CDR3 has 16 amino acids. Germline V gives CDR1 SGHTA, CDR2 FQGNSA. The CDR3 spells CASSLIGASSGNTIYF. In nucleotides, the CDR3 is TGTGCCAGCAGCTTAATTGGGGCCAGCTCTGGAAACACCATATATTTT.

This rearrangement joins TRBV6-6 to TRBJ1-4; weak D call: TRBD1 (6 bases). This CDR3 has 16 residues. The germline V gene encodes CDR1 MNHNY and CDR2 SVGAGI (reference sequence). V lost 5 bases and J lost 5, with 18 bases in between. The CDR3 sequence: CASSAGILRGNEKLFF. The CDR3 DNA sequence: TGTGCCAGCAGTGCAGGGATTTTAAGGGGGAATGAAAAACTGTTTTTT.

This chain joins TRBV4-1 and TRBJ1-6, with TRBD1 identical over 7 bases. The CDR3 totals 14 residues. CDR1 MGHRA and CDR2 YSYEKL come from the germline V gene. The V segment lost 2 bases and the J segment 7 bases; nucleotides outside the gene matches: 2. CDR3 DNA sequence: TGCGCCAGCAGCCAAACCAGGGGGAATTCACCCCTCCACTTT. Its protein is CASSQTRGNSPLHF.

This clone was seen only a few times. This chain links TRBV7-3 with TRBJ1-2, with 7 bases aligning to TRBD1. This CDR3 spans 14 amino acids. V gave up 6 bases and J gave up 6 bases; unmatched junction bases: 10. Germline CDR1 SGHTA, CDR2 FQGTGA. The CDR3, as DNA: TGTGCCAGCAGTTTTACAGGGGATCGCGATGGCTACACCTTC. It specifies CASSFTGDRDGYTF.

The CDR3 DNA reads TGTGCCAGTAGTAGGGGCGCGTATAATTCACCCCTCCACTTT. Protein: CASSRGAYNSPLHF. The chain joins TRBV19 to TRBJ1-6, with D possibly TRBD1 on 5 matching bases. This CDR3 is 14 amino acids long. V was cut by 4 bases and J by 4 bases, with 8 bases left in between. Germline-derived CDR1 and CDR2 are LNHDA and SQIVND (reference sequence).

The chain links TRBV7-9 to TRBJ1-2, with D possibly TRBD1 on 5 matching bases. CDR1 and CDR2 from the germline V gene are SEHNR and FQNEAQ (reference sequence). The CDR3 contains 14 residues. Trimming left V 0 bases short and J 7 bases short, with 12 bases between. As DNA, the CDR3 is TGTGCCAGCAGCTTAGCGCAAGGGGCTGGTGGCTACACCTTC. Protein product: CASSLAQGAGGYTF.

V gene TRBV2 combines with J gene TRBJ2-2; 9 bases are shared with TRBD1. The CDR3 is 16 amino acids. Trimming took 5 bases from V and 7 from J; bases not matched to a gene: 11. CDR1 and CDR2 from the germline V gene are SNHLY and FYNNEI. CDR3: CASSSPTGGAGGELFF. As DNA, the CDR3 is TGTGCCAGCAGTAGCCCTACAGGGGGCGCGGGCGGGGAGCTGTTTTTT.

The chain has TRBV10-3 and TRBJ2-1, with TRBD2 matching over 11 bases. There are 17 residues in the CDR3. V dropped 0 bases and J dropped 6; count of bases not matched to a gene: 7. Germline V gives CDR1 ENHRY, CDR2 SYGVKD. The DNA for the CDR3 is TGTGCCATCAGTGAGTCCGCTAGCGGGGGGATTACCAATGAGCAGTTCTTC. It specifies CAISESASGGITNEQFF.

The DNA of the CDR3 is TGTGCCAGCAGCGTAGCGCCAGAACCAGATGGCTACACCTTC. The encoded protein is CASSVAPEPDGYTF. V gene TRBV9 combines with J gene TRBJ1-2; the D is unclear. Germline V CDR1 and CDR2: SGDLS, YYNGEE. This CDR3 spans 14 amino acids. V gave up 0 bases and J gave up 6 bases, with 12 bases separating them.

The J gene is TRBJ2-3, the V gene TRBV7-9; 9 nucleotides agree with TRBD1. The CDR3 consists of 13 residues. The J segment lost 13 bases and the V segment lost 3 bases, leaving 8 bases of the junction unmatched. Germline lookup yields CDR1 SEHNR and CDR2 FQNEAQ (reference sequence). Here the CDR3 reads CASSLGGDRAKYF. For the CDR3, the DNA is TGTGCCAGCAGCTTGGGCGGGGACAGGGCAAAGTATTTT.

Only one count was recorded for this clone. J is TRBJ2-5 and V is TRBV2; TRBD2 aligns across 8 bases. CDR1 and CDR2 (germline): SNHLY, FYNNEI. This CDR3 contains 12 residues. V was clipped by 10 bases and J by 5 bases; unmatched bases: 6. In DNA form, the CDR3 reads TGTGCCACCACTCGGGGGGGGGAGACCCAGTACTTC. Residues: CATTRGGETQYF.